These T cell receptor beta chains were read from a single sample in a study of OX40 agonist ivuxolimab in advanced cancers. Data came from immunoSEQ multiplex PCR; TCRdb stores just in-frame clones and leaves some out. In the table there are 30,000 to 35,000 clones, about nine tenths of which are singletons. The sequencing used CD4+ or CD8+ T cells sorted from blood, collected in a trial of the OX40 agonist ivuxolimab. All receptors derive from an adult with an advanced solid tumor such as melanoma, head and neck, liver or kidney cancer. Both conserved end residues are part of each CDR3. Fields, in order: clone size, D gene, J gene, V gene, CDR3 protein, CDR3 DNA. A D gene is named only where the DNA matches it firmly. For some rows the clone size is stated as once, few or many, or as a class when expanded; others skip it.

NA | NA | TRBJ2-7 | TRBV2 | CASWAGGTYEQYF | TGTGCCAGCTGGGCAGGGGGGACCTACGAGCAGTACTTC
NA | NA | TRBJ2-5 | TRBV5-6 | CASSLWEAQETQYF | TGTGCCAGCAGCTTGTGGGAGGCCCAAGAGACCCAGTACTTC
NA | NA | TRBJ2-7 | TRBV6-1 | CASSFTDSYEQYF | TGTGCCAGCAGCTTTACAGATTCCTACGAGCAGTACTTC
NA | NA | TRBJ2-1 | TRBV5-4 | CASSLAELAHNEQFF | TGTGCCAGCAGCTTGGCCGAGCTCGCGCACAATGAGCAGTTCTTC
NA | TRBD1 | TRBJ2-5 | TRBV4-2 | CASSPSGTGPETQYF | TGTGCCAGCAGCCCTTCAGGGACAGGTCCCGAGACCCAGTACTTC
NA | NA | TRBJ2-7 | TRBV7-2 | CASSQGPTLYEQYF | TGTGCCAGCAGCCAAGGGCCCACACTCTACGAGCAGTACTTC
NA | TRBD2 | TRBJ2-1 | TRBV27 | CASSLSSWRLAGANEQFF | TGTGCCAGCAGTTTATCAAGTTGGCGCCTAGCGGGAGCCAATGAGCAGTTCTTC
NA | NA | TRBJ1-2 | TRBV9 | CASSVALLGGYTF | TGTGCCAGCAGCGTAGCCCTCCTCGGTGGCTACACCTTC
NA | NA | TRBJ1-6 | TRBV11-2 | CASSLDPLRAHNSPLHF | TGTGCCAGCAGCTTAGATCCACTCAGGGCCCATAATTCACCCCTCCACTTT
NA | TRBD2 | TRBJ2-5 | TRBV5-1 | CASSKVAGNQETQYF | TGCGCCAGCAGCAAAGTAGCGGGGAACCAAGAGACCCAGTACTTC
NA | NA | TRBJ1-2 | TRBV2 | CASSVRGANYGYTF | TGTGCCAGCAGCGTCCGGGGAGCTAACTATGGCTACACCTTC
NA | TRBD1 | TRBJ2-2 | TRBV4-1 | CASSQEGQGPGELFF | TGCGCCAGCAGCCAAGAGGGACAGGGACCAGGGGAGCTGTTTTTT
NA | NA | TRBJ2-2 | TRBV6-5 | CASSLGGHPPGELFF | TGTGCCAGCAGTCTAGGCGGACACCCACCCGGGGAGCTGTTTTTT
NA | NA | TRBJ2-1 | TRBV18 | CASSQRQYSYNEQFF | TGTGCCAGCTCCCAAAGACAGTACTCCTACAATGAGCAGTTCTTC
NA | TRBD2 | TRBJ2-7 | TRBV5-1 | CASSSTAGGESEQYF | TGCGCCAGCAGCTCCACCGCGGGAGGGGAGAGCGAGCAGTACTTC
NA | NA | TRBJ2-7 | TRBV10-3 | CAVRTAVLAYEQYF | TGTGCCGTCCGGACCGCGGTATTGGCCTACGAGCAGTACTTC
few | NA | TRBJ1-2 | TRBV6-4 | CASSEPKGGGDYGYTF | TGTGCCAGCAGTGAACCAAAAGGAGGGGGTGACTATGGCTACACCTTC
NA | NA | TRBJ2-5 | TRBV11-3 | CASSLDSLGETQYF | TGTGCCAGCAGCTTAGATTCTCTCGGGGAGACCCAGTACTTC
NA | NA | TRBJ1-1 | TRBV11-2 | CASSPLSATEAFF | TGTGCCAGCAGCCCCCTTAGTGCCACTGAAGCTTTCTTT
NA | NA | TRBJ2-7 | TRBV15 | CATSRVGRAREQYF | TGTGCCACCAGCAGAGTTGGCAGGGCGAGAGAGCAGTACTTC
NA | TRBD1 | TRBJ2-1 | TRBV5-1 | CASRLDRGWNEQFF | TGCGCCAGCAGGTTGGACAGGGGTTGGAATGAGCAGTTCTTC
once | NA | TRBJ2-3 | TRBV5-6 | CASSLDKGWTDTQYF | TGTGCCAGCAGCTTGGATAAGGGGTGGACAGATACGCAGTATTTT
NA | TRBD1 | TRBJ2-3 | TRBV7-8 | CASSLDRGGTDTQYF | TGTGCCAGCAGCTTAGACAGGGGAGGCACAGATACGCAGTATTTT
NA | NA | TRBJ1-2 | TRBV4-1 | CASSQDPGAGNYGYTF | TGCGCCAGCAGCCAAGATCCGGGGGCGGGTAACTATGGCTACACCTTC
NA | NA | TRBJ2-1 | TRBV4-1 | CASSQDGSSYNEQFF | TGCGCCAGCAGCCAAGATGGGAGTTCTTACAATGAGCAGTTCTTC
NA | NA | TRBJ1-2 | TRBV9 | CASSPSGSGANYGYTF | TGTGCCAGCAGCCCTTCCGGCTCAGGGGCTAACTATGGCTACACCTTC
NA | NA | TRBJ1-5 | TRBV19 | CASIYGSNSNQPQHF | TGTGCCAGTATTTATGGGTCTAATAGCAATCAGCCCCAGCATTTT
NA | TRBD1 | TRBJ1-2 | TRBV7-3 | CASSPQGGGDYGYTF | TGTGCCAGCAGCCCACAGGGGGGCGGCGACTATGGCTACACCTTC
NA | NA | TRBJ2-1 | TRBV11-3 | CASSFGDGIDNEQFF | TGTGCCAGCAGCTTTGGAGACGGGATAGACAATGAGCAGTTCTTC
NA | NA | TRBJ2-3 | TRBV19 | CASSPVVVRGTDTQYF | TGTGCCAGTAGCCCCGTTGTCGTTCGTGGCACAGATACGCAGTATTTT
NA | TRBD1 | TRBJ1-2 | TRBV27 | CASKRQGFYGYTF | TGTGCCAGCAAAAGACAGGGGTTCTATGGCTACACCTTC
NA | TRBD2 | TRBJ2-1 | TRBV11-2 | CASSLYPKSGRASEQFF | TGTGCCAGCAGCCTGTACCCCAAAAGCGGGAGGGCCAGTGAGCAGTTCTTC
NA | TRBD1 | TRBJ1-2 | TRBV27 | CAGRDRVGGYTF | TGTGCCGGCAGGGACAGGGTCGGTGGCTACACCTTC
NA | NA | TRBJ1-2 | TRBV28 | CASSSRGGWSGYTF | TGTGCCAGCAGTTCACGGGGCGGTTGGAGTGGCTACACCTTC
NA | NA | TRBJ1-2 | TRBV6-5 | CASSYVSSGLYGYTF | TGTGCCAGCAGTTACGTCAGTTCTGGGTTGTATGGCTACACCTTC
NA | NA | TRBJ2-7 | TRBV5-1 | CASSVGTSGFYEQYF | TGCGCCAGCAGCGTGGGGACATCAGGATTCTACGAGCAGTACTTC
few | NA | TRBJ1-1 | TRBV29-1 | CSVSEAFF | TGCAGCGTCTCTGAAGCTTTCTTT
NA | NA | TRBJ2-2 | TRBV29-1 | CSVHDRRANTGELFF | TGCAGCGTTCACGACAGGAGAGCGAACACCGGGGAGCTGTTTTTT
NA | TRBD1 | TRBJ2-3 | TRBV7-7 | CASSLKQGQIMTDTQYF | TGTGCCAGCAGCCTTAAACAGGGGCAAATTATGACAGATACGCAGTATTTT
NA | TRBD1 | TRBJ2-1 | TRBV6-1 | CASRSAGGVVNEQFF | TGTGCCAGCAGGAGCGCAGGGGGCGTCGTTAATGAGCAGTTCTTC
NA | NA | TRBJ2-7 | TRBV7-3 | CASSPQGTTQSEQYF | TGTGCCAGCAGCCCGCAAGGGACCACGCAGAGCGAGCAGTACTTC
NA | NA | TRBJ2-5 | TRBV5-1 | CASSWTEGNRAMETQYF | TGCGCCAGCAGCTGGACGGAGGGGAATCGAGCAATGGAGACCCAGTACTTC
NA | NA | TRBJ1-3 | TRBV29-1 | CSVDTEGNTIYF | TGCAGCGTTGACACAGAGGGAAACACCATATATTTT
NA | TRBD1 | TRBJ1-2 | TRBV28 | CASRAGQGGGYTF | TGTGCCAGCAGGGCGGGACAGGGGGGCGGCTACACCTTC
NA | NA | TRBJ2-3 | TRBV6-5 | CASSTKLGVNTQYF | TGTGCCAGCAGTACCAAGCTTGGGGTTAATACGCAGTATTTT
NA | NA | TRBJ1-1 | TRBV11-3 | CASSRTGINTEAFF | TGTGCCAGCAGCCGAACAGGGATAAACACTGAAGCTTTCTTT
NA | NA | TRBJ2-5 | TRBV10-3 | CAIRGTSHGETQYF | TGTGCCATCAGAGGGACCTCCCATGGGGAGACCCAGTACTTC
NA | NA | TRBJ1-1 | TRBV7-3 | CASSLAGITEAFF | TGTGCCAGCAGCTTAGCCGGGATCACTGAAGCTTTCTTT
NA | NA | TRBJ1-1 | TRBV11-2 | CASSLEEGEAFF | TGTGCCAGCAGCTTAGAAGAGGGCGAGGCTTTCTTT
NA | NA | TRBJ1-2 | TRBV29-1 | CSAERVQHGYTF | TGCAGCGCCGAAAGGGTTCAACATGGCTACACCTTC